This T cell receptor beta chain was sequenced for a study of human T cells and chemical hapten exposure. The CDR3 is 13 residues long. Time point defined: pre-sensitization, week 0. Documented treatment: therapeutic diphenylcyclopropenone sensitization with weekly scalp DPC. Each CDR3 protein is one row after TCRdb ran MiXCR on the RACE reads. The table shows 300,000 to 450,000 distinct CDR3 sequences, with around 5.5% occurring only once. Notes on this clonotype: A much larger clone lies one base from this, so it may be a read error.

The chain uses TRBV12-3 or TRBV12-4 and TRBJ2-1; D may be TRBD2 (5 bases). The source material was whole blood, sampled in connection with sensitization to the hapten diphenylcyclopropenone (DPC). This TCR derives from a woman aged 45 to 65 with alopecia areata. Some clones in this sample may be carry-over from other donors' samples. The CDR3 coding sequence is TGTACCAGCGTTCAGGAGGTCTACAATGAGCAGTTCTTC. Translating it yields CTSVQEVYNEQFF.